The 30 T cell receptor beta chains in this list originate from one sample, sequenced in a study of circulating CD8 cells and anti-PD-1 response in melanoma (dated by TCRdb to 2019 to 2021). Four subsets defined by PD-1 and/or TIGIT were sorted from live CD3+CD8+TCRalphabeta+ cells on a BD FACSAria II cell sorter. The instrument was a NextSeq 500. The QIAseq Immune Repertoire RNA Library Kit, Human TCR Panel was used to prepare TCR libraries from approximately 15 ng of total RNA. Using fastp trimming at Q25 and MiXCR clonotype assembly, TCRdb reanalyzed the public sequencing data and kept in-frame beta chains. CDR3 protein duplicates are merged, each entry listing the most common genes and DNA. Recorded for this sample are approximately 260 distinct CDR3 sequences; approximately 12% of them occurred a single time. Clones ranked in the top ten supply roughly 63% of the sample. The starting material was CD8+ T cells from PBMCs, obtained at baseline or after one month of anti-PD-1 therapy (not recorded which). These receptors were taken from a human donor with melanoma.

This clonotype is judged large (0.1 to 1%). The chain carries TRBV12-3 or TRBV12-4 and TRBJ1-6, with D possibly TRBD1 on 5 matching bases. V was pared by 6 bases and J by 14 bases, with 17 bases between. The CDR3 runs 13 residues. The CDR3 reads CASSPGGVTALHF. CDR3 coding DNA: TGTGCCAGCAGCCCGGGGGGGGTCACGGCCCTCCACTTT.

In its sample, this clonotype is medium-sized. This chain joins TRBV29-1 and TRBJ2-7; perhaps TRBD1 as D (6 bases). The CDR3 is 14 residues long. Germline-derived CDR1 and CDR2 are SQVTM and ANQGSEA. Trimming cost V 4 bases and J 6 bases, with 19 bases left between them. In nucleotides, the CDR3 is TGCAGCGTTGGGGCCAGCCTACAAGGGGGCGAGCAGTACTTC. It codes for CSVGASLQGGEQYF.

This clonotype counts as large. The rearrangement joins TRBV25-1 to TRBJ2-7; D gene unclear. Germline V CDR1 and CDR2: MGHDK, SYGVNS. This CDR3 is 14 amino acids long. V dropped 6 bases and J dropped 4 bases, with 16 bases sitting between them. In nucleotides, the CDR3 is TGTGCCAGCAGGGATCCTCGGACGGTGTACGAGCAGTACTTC. Amino acid sequence: CASRDPRTVYEQYF.

In its sample, this clonotype ranks as large. The V call is TRBV7-3, the J call TRBJ2-1; 7 nucleotides match TRBD1. After removal of 4 bases from V and 6 bases from J, the junction contained 9 bases not matched to a gene. The CDR3 runs to 15 residues. CDR1 is SGHTA and CDR2 is FQGTGA in the germline V gene. This CDR3 reads CASSSTPGQSNEQFF. The CDR3 DNA reads TGTGCCAGCAGCTCAACTCCGGGACAGAGCAATGAGCAGTTCTTC.

Judged by abundance, this clonotype is large. The rearrangement joins TRBV6-2 or TRBV6-3 to TRBJ2-1, with 14 positions matching TRBD2. CDR1 and CDR2 (germline): MNHEY, SVGEGT. J was trimmed by 10 bases and V by 4 bases; bases with no gene match: 9. This CDR3 has 16 amino acids. The CDR3 sequence is CASSLPGLAGGEEQFF. For the CDR3, the DNA is TGTGCCAGCAGTTTACCCGGACTAGCGGGGGGTGAAGAGCAGTTCTTC.

Here the CDR3 reads CASSTQDRGRETQYF. DNA for the CDR3: TGTGCCAGCAGTACCCAGGACAGGGGGCGGGAGACCCAGTACTTC. The J gene is TRBJ2-5, the V gene TRBV28; 11 positions agree with TRBD1. CDR3 length equals 15 residues. V lost 5 bases and J lost 5; bases outside the gene matches: 7. CDR1 MDHEN and CDR2 SYDVKM come from the germline V gene.

Relative to its sample, this clonotype is hyperexpanded. The V gene is TRBV7-8, the J gene TRBJ2-4, with D uncertain. Germline V gene sequence: CDR1 SGHVS, CDR2 FQNEAQ. The CDR3 is 12 amino acids. Trimming cost V 5 bases and J 6 bases, with 8 bases left between them. As DNA, the CDR3 is TGTGCCAGCAGCGCAGAGCGAAACATTCAGTACTTC. This codes for CASSAERNIQYF.

This clonotype ranks as medium-sized (0.01 to 0.1%). The V and J genes are TRBV12-5 and TRBJ1-5; D uncertain. Germline-derived CDR1 and CDR2 are LGHNT and FRNRAP. V was pared by 6 bases and J by 2 bases, with 14 bases between. The CDR3 runs 15 residues. The CDR3, as DNA: TGTGCTAGTGGCTCCGGATGGGGTGGCAATCAGCCCCAGCATTTT. Amino acid sequence: CASGSGWGGNQPQHF.

Judged by abundance, this clonotype is hyperexpanded (1% or more). The chain uses TRBV29-1 and TRBJ2-5; 9 bases align to TRBD2. This CDR3 contains 12 residues. Unmatched junction bases numbered 4, after V lost 6 bases and J lost 5 bases. Germline CDR1 SQVTM, CDR2 ANQGSEA. As DNA, the CDR3 is TGCAGCGTGCGGGGGGGGAGCGAGACCCAGTACTTC. Translating gives CSVRGGSETQYF.

In its sample, this clonotype is large (0.1 to 1%). V usage is TRBV2 and J usage is TRBJ2-3; D call uncertain. V lost 7 bases and J 0 bases, leaving 8 bases between the germline ends. CDR3 size: 13 residues. Germline CDR1 SNHLY, CDR2 FYNNEI. This CDR3 reads CASTLPSTDTQYF. The DNA of the CDR3 is TGTGCCAGCACCCTACCTAGCACAGATACGCAGTATTTT.

Within the sample, this clonotype is large. CDR3: CASSIGWTRTDTQYF. The CDR3 DNA reads TGTGCCAGTAGTATCGGTTGGACTCGCACAGATACGCAGTATTTT. This chain connects TRBV19 to TRBJ2-3; a weak D match, TRBD2 (5 bases). CDR3 length: 15 residues. Germline lookup yields CDR1 LNHDA and CDR2 SQIVND (reference sequence). Deletions cut 3 bases from V and 1 base from J, with 11 bases between.

This clonotype is large. The chain combines TRBV2 with TRBJ1-2, with unresolved D. Germline values: CDR1 SNHLY, CDR2 FYNNEI. V lost 3 bases, J lost 3 bases, and 8 bases lay in between. The CDR3 length is 13 residues. CDR3 sequence: CASSDTTDYGYTF. The CDR3 bases are TGTGCCAGCAGTGATACTACAGACTATGGCTACACCTTC.

This clonotype is medium-sized (0.01 to 0.1%) in the sample. The chain recombines TRBV24-1 with TRBJ2-1; maybe TRBD2 (6 bases). Deletions cut 0 bases from V and 9 bases from J, with 8 bases between. The CDR3 sequence is 13 residues long. The germline CDR1 and CDR2 sequences are KGHDR and SFDVKD. The CDR3 sequence: CATSDLRGGEQFF. The CDR3, as DNA: TGTGCCACCAGTGATTTGCGGGGAGGTGAGCAGTTCTTC.

This clonotype is labeled as large. V usage is TRBV19 and J usage is TRBJ1-2; 7 nucleotides match TRBD1. This CDR3 contains 16 residues. J gave up 2 bases and V 3 bases, and 9 bases lay outside the gene matches. Looked up from germline, CDR1 is LNHDA and CDR2 is SQIVND (reference sequence). CDR3 region: CASSIPTGANNYGYTF. CDR3 bases: TGTGCCAGTAGTATCCCCACAGGGGCGAACAACTATGGCTACACCTTC.

In its sample, this clonotype is large. The chain couples TRBV7-2 to TRBJ1-6, with no clear D. Trimming stripped 5 bases from V and 10 bases from J, with 12 bases between. Germline V gene data show CDR1 as SGHTA and CDR2 as FQGNSA. The length of the CDR3 is 13 residues. The CDR3: CASSPGEASPLHF. As DNA, the CDR3 is TGTGCCAGCAGCCCCGGTGAAGCCTCACCCCTCCACTTT.

About this clonotype itself: Possible read error: a much larger clone is one base away. The chain has TRBV4-1 and TRBJ2-7, with no clear D. V gave up 3 bases and J gave up 0 bases, with 12 bases separating them. CDR1 is MGHRA, CDR2 YSYEKL, per germline. This CDR3 is built from 15 residues. CDR3 nucleotides: TGCGCCAGCAGCCAGAGTCTAGGGCTCTCCTACGAGCAGTACTTC. Translation: CASSQSLGLSYEQYF.

This clonotype is labeled as medium-sized. The rearrangement joins TRBV6-5 to TRBJ2-7; D is ambiguous. Germline V gives CDR1 MNHEY, CDR2 SVGAGI. The CDR3 has 13 amino acids. Trimming shortened V by 5 bases and J by 6 bases, and 14 bases separated the two germline ends. The CDR3 is CASSPSSVFEQYF. CDR3 coding DNA: TGTGCCAGCAGTCCCAGTTCGGTCTTCGAGCAGTACTTC.

V gene TRBV19 combines with J gene TRBJ2-7; D remains ambiguous. The germline V and J ends were trimmed by 3 bases and 1 base, with 13 bases remaining between them. The CDR3 is made up of 15 amino acids. The germline V gene encodes CDR1 LNHDA and CDR2 SQIVND (reference sequence). The CDR3, as DNA: TGTGCCAGTAGTATCGACGGACGGATTTCCTACGAGCAGTACTTC. Translated, it gives CASSIDGRISYEQYF.

Within the sample, this clonotype is large. This chain links TRBV18 with TRBJ1-2, with D hard to call. The germline V and J ends were trimmed by 3 bases and 4 bases, with 9 bases remaining between them. The CDR3 spans 13 residues. Looked up from germline, CDR1 is KGHSH and CDR2 is LQKENI. The CDR3 DNA reads TGTGCCAGCTCACCCGAAGGGATCTATGGCTACACCTTC. Protein: CASSPEGIYGYTF.

By share of the sample, this clonotype is large (0.1 to 1%). The rearrangement links TRBV6-5 to TRBJ2-7; D not resolved. Germline V gene sequence: CDR1 MNHEY, CDR2 SVGAGI. V gave up 0 bases and J gave up 4 bases, with 7 bases separating them. This CDR3 has 13 residues. CDR3 amino acids: CASSYSIGYEQYF. CDR3 DNA: TGTGCCAGCAGTTACTCGATAGGGTACGAGCAGTACTTC.

By share, this clonotype ranks as large (0.1 to 1%). The rearrangement links TRBV4-3 to TRBJ2-1; 8 bases align to TRBD1. This CDR3 contains 14 residues. Germline CDR1 LGHNA, CDR2 YSLEER. V was clipped by 3 bases and J by 2 bases; unmatched bases: 0. CDR3 amino acids: CASSQGQAYNEQFF. As DNA, the CDR3 is TGCGCCAGCAGCCAGGGACAGGCCTACAATGAGCAGTTCTTC.

This clonotype is termed large. The chain carries TRBV6-2 or TRBV6-3 and TRBJ1-1; D gene ambiguous. Germline loops: CDR1 MNHEY, CDR2 SVGEGT. This CDR3 spans 12 amino acids. V shed 0 bases and J shed 8 bases, with 7 bases lying between them. This CDR3 reads CASSYSIGEAFF. CDR3 coding DNA: TGTGCCAGCAGTTACTCGATCGGAGAAGCTTTCTTT.

With respect to this clonotype: The junction does not match germline at one end; this may be a read error. J is TRBJ2-7 and V is TRBV20-1, with 9 bases identical to TRBD2. The CDR3 is 14 amino acids. Germline assignment: CDR1 DFQATT and CDR2 SNEGSKA (reference sequence). CDR3 DNA: TGCAGTGCTAGAGATCAAGCGGGGGGCTACGTGCAGTACTTC. It is translated as CSARDQAGGYVQYF.

By sample share, this clonotype is medium-sized. Here the CDR3 DNA reads TGTGCCAGCAGTGAGACAGGGGGAGCCTACAATGAGCAGTTCTTC. Translation gives CASSETGGAYNEQFF. The chain uses TRBV25-1 and TRBJ2-1; 9 positions agree with TRBD1. This CDR3 has 15 residues. Germline V gives CDR1 MGHDK, CDR2 SYGVNS. V dropped 3 bases and J dropped 2; count of bases not matched to a gene: 2.

The chain has TRBV28 and TRBJ1-1; D remains ambiguous. This CDR3 has 13 residues. V lost 3 bases to trimming and J lost 4 bases, with 9 bases between them. Germline V gene data show CDR1 as MDHEN and CDR2 as SYDVKM. CDR3: CASSLIDTTEAFF. CDR3 sequence (DNA): TGTGCCAGCAGTTTGATCGACACCACTGAAGCTTTCTTT. The variable domain in full, completed from reference TRBV28 and TRBJ1-1, reads DVKVTQSSRYLVKRTGEKVFLECVQDMDHENMFWYRQDPGLGLRLIYFSYDVKMKEKGDIPEGYSVSREKKERFSLILESASTNQTSMYLCASSLIDTTEAFFGQGTRLTVV.

In its sample, this clonotype is medium-sized (0.01 to 0.1%). V is TRBV4-1 and J is TRBJ1-2; no clear D gene. V shed 0 bases and J shed 7 bases, with 15 bases lying between them. In germline, CDR1 is MGHRA, CDR2 YSYEKL. This CDR3 has 15 amino acids. Here the CDR3 reads CASSQESREVRGYTF. Written as DNA, the CDR3 is TGCGCCAGCAGCCAAGAGAGCCGGGAAGTCCGTGGCTACACCTTC.

This clonotype counts as large. V is TRBV9 and J is TRBJ2-1; 9 bases are a match to TRBD1. CDR3 length equals 16 residues. Unmatched junction bases numbered 7, after V lost 1 base and J lost 5 bases. From germline, CDR1 is SGDLS and CDR2 YYNGEE. In DNA, the CDR3 is TGTGCCAGCAGCGTAAACCGGGACAGGGTGAACAATGAGCAGTTCTTC. It encodes CASSVNRDRVNNEQFF.

This clonotype is termed large. This rearrangement joins TRBV2 to TRBJ2-7, with 8 nucleotides matching TRBD1. The trim removed 2 bases at V and 7 bases at J, leaving 22 bases unmatched. This CDR3 is built from 19 residues. Per germline, CDR1 SNHLY and CDR2 FYNNEI. This CDR3 reads CASSELDAEDRQGWEEQYF. CDR3 bases: TGTGCCAGCAGTGAACTCGATGCTGAGGACAGACAGGGGTGGGAAGAGCAGTACTTC. The full variable domain, its missing parts supplied by reference TRBV2 and TRBJ2-7, is EPEVTQTPSHQVTQMGQEVILRCVPISNHLYFYWYRQILGQKVEFLVSFYNNEISEKSEIFDDQFSVERPDGSNFTLKIRSTKLEDSAMYFCASSELDAEDRQGWEEQYFGPGTRLTVT.

This clonotype is judged medium-sized (0.01 to 0.1%). The rearrangement links TRBV20-1 to TRBJ1-2, with D hard to call. Trimming shortened V by 5 bases and J by 4 bases, and 11 bases separated the two germline ends. Germline CDR1 DFQATT, CDR2 SNEGSKA (reference sequence). The CDR3 contains 12 residues. The CDR3 nucleotides read TGCAGTGCTCCCCACAGCCTCTATGGCTACACCTTC. Translating gives CSAPHSLYGYTF.

This clonotype occurred a few times. This chain joins TRBV19 and TRBJ2-2, with no clear D. The CDR3 has 13 residues. V lost 5 bases, J lost 3 bases, and 7 bases lay in between. Germline V gives CDR1 LNHDA, CDR2 SQIVND (reference sequence). The CDR3: CASSYPDTGELFF. The CDR3 coding sequence is TGTGCCAGTAGTTACCCGGACACCGGGGAGCTGTTTTTT.